A selection of T cell receptor beta chains follows, all from one sample in a study of beta chain features in type 1 diabetes. Using immunoSEQ multiplex PCR, the repertoire was profiled, and TCRdb retains in-frame clones only, with some absent. Among under 90,000 clones, approximately 32% were seen once, and the ten largest hold approximately 0.45%. Sequenced: stem cell memory CD4+ T cells from blood. These receptors were obtained from a woman in her late teens or twenties in good health. Both conserved end residues are part of each CDR3.

CDR3aa | j_gene | v_gene
CASSLPPQEGVLTF | TRBJ2-6 | TRBV7-9
CASSQVVQVANYGYTF | TRBJ1-2 | TRBV4-1
CASSKGGGSYEQYF | TRBJ2-7 | TRBV21-1
CASSLGGGSSYNEQFF | TRBJ2-1 | TRBV27
CAWSYGTSGNNEQFF | TRBJ2-1 | TRBV30
CASSQVASGRSHRGNIQYF | TRBJ2-4 | TRBV4-2
CASSVAGGRGYETQYF | TRBJ2-5 | TRBV9
CASSQGLGTEEFF | TRBJ2-1 | TRBV4-2
CATSRDPAAYEQYF | - | TRBV15
CASSLIAGSTDTQYF | TRBJ2-3 | TRBV7-6
CASSLAGTGGNTEAFF | TRBJ1-1 | TRBV5-4
CASSYRTGTDTQYF | TRBJ2-3 | TRBV7-2
CASSQRGEQYF | TRBJ2-7 | TRBV4-1
CASTILTGFMNTEAFF | TRBJ1-1 | TRBV14
CASSQDISGGETQYF | TRBJ2-5 | TRBV4-3
CASSKRPTSGSYNEQFF | TRBJ2-1 | TRBV7-6
CASSTQTGGGTEAFF | TRBJ1-1 | TRBV9
CASSPKLYEQYF | TRBJ2-7 | TRBV6-1
CASTPTAGDYEQYF | TRBJ2-7 | TRBV5-1
CASSLFELYGYTF | TRBJ1-2 | TRBV5-5
CASSQLSSGGTTYEQYF | TRBJ2-7 | TRBV4-3
CAWSVRETGRGNTEAFF | TRBJ1-1 | TRBV30
CASSTRQGILPNYGYTF | TRBJ1-2 | TRBV11-3
CAISAQGAGEKLFF | TRBJ1-4 | TRBV10-3
CASSVTVANYGYTF | TRBJ1-2 | TRBV2
CASSLGTTPRGSYEQYF | TRBJ2-7 | TRBV5-4
CASSSRARSGEQYF | TRBJ2-7 | TRBV11-3
CASSSKGGNEKLFF | TRBJ1-4 | TRBV5-4
CASSVNRGPDTQYF | TRBJ2-3 | TRBV9
CATGADRGNYNEQFF | TRBJ2-1 | TRBV2
CASSLGEWTAQETQYF | TRBJ2-5 | TRBV5-1
CASRTSGAGADTQYF | TRBJ2-3 | TRBV6-5
CASSSDRGGETQYF | TRBJ2-5 | TRBV5-4
CASSQEEGRGNGNEQFF | TRBJ2-1 | TRBV4-1
CASSEGLPRGHEQFF | TRBJ2-1 | TRBV25-1
CASSKPGQKNTGELFF | TRBJ2-2 | TRBV19
CASSPRGETQYF | TRBJ2-5 | TRBV18
CASRSRDSTDTQYF | TRBJ2-3 | TRBV4-1
CASSPRPGQGYGYTF | TRBJ1-2 | TRBV7-2
CASSIEGASEQFF | TRBJ2-1 | TRBV19
CASSLLTRTRNTIYF | TRBJ1-3 | TRBV7-9
CASTLDRGFRNTEAFF | TRBJ1-1 | TRBV2
CASSGSGGSPVETQYF | TRBJ2-5 | TRBV5-1
CSVTDRMNTEAFF | TRBJ1-1 | TRBV29-1
CASSLGQGSYEQYF | TRBJ2-7 | TRBV5-1
CASSILTDRSFYYGYTF | TRBJ1-2 | TRBV19
CASSPGQQETQYF | TRBJ2-5 | TRBV7-2
CASGPGQGAETQYF | TRBJ2-5 | TRBV12-5
CASRRSGETQYF | TRBJ2-5 | TRBV27
CASSFQGPNTEAFF | TRBJ1-1 | TRBV7-2
CASSLSRGWSTEAFF | TRBJ1-1 | TRBV27
CASSIDSRGDTGELFF | TRBJ2-2 | TRBV9
CASRGAGGPYTQYF | TRBJ2-3 | TRBV14